The present T cell receptor (beta chain) was sequenced within a study of blood T cell repertoires in COVID-19 (dated by TCRdb to the early 2020s). With respect to the entire study: Samples from collaborators originated in the United States, Italy and Spain and spanned both the acute and convalescent phases of COVID-19. The prospective study material was composed of cDNA or gDNA derived from T cells, B-cell-depleted T cells, or PBMCs. Subjects who had been exposed to COVID-19, were actively infected with it, or had recovered from it provided the deeply sampled blood TCRbeta repertoires that made up the dataset. The repertoires were made available in a free public database intended to serve as a resource for research on the immune response to SARS-CoV-2. The samples were drawn from the first 160 participants of the ongoing ImmuneRACE study and from 950 to 1,500 subjects provided by 6 global collaborators. The sample metadata nearly always contained a de-identified subject ID, COVID-19 status, age in years and sex. Where available, HLA class I and class II types were obtained from metadata supplied by the sample provider rather than from assay-based typing.

Collaborating institutions collected whole blood in K2EDTA tubes following their own protocols. Collaborator samples were shipped for TCRbeta analysis as frozen whole blood, isolated PBMCs, or DNA extracted from either sample type. TCRbeta CDR3 regions were amplified from genomic DNA by means of the immunoSEQ Assay, a bias-controlled multiplex PCR. The paper's data handling went like this. Within the assay, amplification of reference gene primers was used to estimate how many nucleated cells each sample contained. Sequence reads were collapsed and filtered to measure the absolute abundance of every unique TCRbeta CDR3 rearrangement. For each sample, productive Simpson clonality was calculated as the square root of Simpson's diversity index over productive rearrangements. What TCRdb holds here is the immuneACCESS table cut down to in-frame rearrangements. Part of the clones is not present; checked against another copy, under half of the missing clones reflect an unresolved V gene, and the others are unexplained. The DNA gave D and trimming, while V, J and clone size come from that table. A total of about 160,000 clones appear in this sample, 80% to 85% of them only once. Clones ranked in the top ten supply 13% to 15% of the sample.

The CDR3 goes from the cysteine to the phenylalanine over 16 residues. Of all the DNA, just the CDR3 is kept, 48 bases in frame from base 1. On this clone itself: What this receptor recognizes is not known. Base-call qualities are not available, and no considerably larger clone is one nucleotide away.

Study-level results and caveats: How much clinical and demographic metadata was included differed by source and by participant, and the metadata was provided uncurated.

This receptor chain uses TRBV1 and TRBJ2-1; the table's D call, TRBD2, was not checked against the DNA. TRBV1 is a pseudogene segment. The sequence came from a man younger than 30 with active or convalescent COVID-19. The sequencing input was peripheral blood. The CDR3 protein is CTSSRSSFAGNNEQFF. DNA sequence: TGCACCAGCAGTCGCTCGTCTTTTGCGGGGAACAATGAGCAGTTCTTC.